This passage covers 16 T cell receptor beta chains from one sample sequenced in a study of spatial heterogeneity in lung cancer. TCRdb passed the 5' RACE reads through MiXCR, listing each CDR3 protein once. The table lists tens of thousands of distinct CDR3 sequences, less than 6% of them singletons. Time point in this sample: blood at routine non-recurrence follow-up after resection. Material for sequencing was whole RNA from tumor, nontumor lung or frozen PBMC, left unsorted. The sequencing used PBMCs, collected at follow-up. The receptors stem from a male donor with early-stage non-small cell lung cancer.

This clonotype has at least ten counts. The CDR3 bases are TGTGCCAGCAGCGTAGTTGTCTCAGCGAACACCGGGGAGCTGTTTTTT. It specifies CASSVVVSANTGELFF. V gene TRBV9 combines with J gene TRBJ2-2; D gene uncertain. This CDR3 has 16 amino acids. CDR1 SGDLS and CDR2 YYNGEE come from the germline V gene. The V and J ends lost 0 bases and 0 bases respectively, with 9 bases between them.

This clonotype was detected many times. The chain links TRBV12-5 to TRBJ2-1; a weak D match, TRBD1 (6 bases). CDR1 and CDR2 (germline): LGHNT, FRNRAP. This CDR3 has 14 amino acids. V dropped 5 bases and J dropped 1 base, with 9 bases sitting between them. The CDR3 loop is CASGGQHSYNEQFF. The CDR3 DNA reads as TGTGCTAGTGGTGGACAGCATTCCTACAATGAGCAGTTCTTC.

The chain recombines TRBV6-5 with TRBJ2-3, with D perhaps matching TRBD2 (6 bases). The V gene lost 2 bases and the J gene lost 2 bases, with 14 bases spanning the gap. The CDR3 has 16 amino acids. Germline V CDR1 and CDR2: MNHEY, SVGAGI. The CDR3 nucleotides read TGTGCCAGCAGTTACGGTTCATCGGGAGCCACAGATACGCAGTATTTT. Encoded protein: CASSYGSSGATDTQYF.

This chain connects TRBV6-5 to TRBJ2-3, with 7 bases that match TRBD1. Germline trimming cut 0 bases from V and 3 bases from J; bases unmatched to any gene: 3. The CDR3 runs 15 residues. CDR1 and CDR2 (germline): MNHEY, SVGAGI. DNA of the CDR3: TGTGCCAGCAGTTACTCTTGGGACAGAACAGATACGCAGTATTTT. This gives the protein CASSYSWDRTDTQYF.

This clonotype was observed many times. The chain has TRBV6-5 and TRBJ2-3; D is ambiguous. CDR3 length: 14 amino acids. Germline V gene data show CDR1 as MNHEY and CDR2 as SVGAGI. V dropped 2 bases and J dropped 5 bases, with 11 bases sitting between them. This CDR3 reads CASSYVGLGDTQYF. The DNA for the CDR3 is TGTGCCAGCAGTTACGTTGGATTGGGAGATACGCAGTATTTT.

Many counts were recorded for this clonotype. The chain combines TRBV24-1 with TRBJ2-6; D is unclear. Germline CDR1 reads KGHDR; CDR2 reads SFDVKD. Deletions cut 0 bases from V and 0 bases from J, with 5 bases between. This CDR3 is built from 16 residues. The chain's CDR3 is CATSDLGSSGANVLTF. The CDR3, as DNA: TGTGCCACCAGTGATTTGGGAAGCTCTGGGGCCAACGTCCTGACTTTC.

This clonotype was counted a few times. The chain employs TRBV24-1 and TRBJ2-2; 7 nucleotides align to TRBD1. Germline V lookup: CDR1 KGHDR, CDR2 SFDVKD. The length of the CDR3 is 18 residues. V shed 3 bases, J shed 6 bases, and the junction held 15 bases outside the gene matches. The CDR3 here is CATSDVLQGIGSPGELFF. In nucleotides, the CDR3 is TGTGCCACCAGTGATGTTCTACAGGGGATTGGTAGCCCCGGGGAGCTGTTTTTT.

At least ten counts were recorded for this clonotype. The V and J genes are TRBV3-1 and TRBJ1-1; no firm D call. CDR1 and CDR2 (germline): LGHDT, YNNKEL (reference sequence). V was shortened by 5 bases and J by 5 bases, with 12 bases between the two germline ends. The CDR3 runs 13 residues. The CDR3 DNA reads as TGTGCCAGCAGCACCGGAGCGTCAACTGAAGCTTTCTTT. Translating it yields CASSTGASTEAFF.

This clonotype was seen many times. The chain is built from TRBV28 and TRBJ1-6; D gene ambiguous. CDR1 and CDR2 from the germline V gene are MDHEN and SYDVKM. With 7 bases removed from V and 8 bases from J, the gap between germline ends came to 12 bases. The CDR3 spans 13 residues. The CDR3 DNA reads TGTGCCAGCAAACGGGGAGGGCATTCACCCCTCCACTTT. Its translation: CASKRGGHSPLHF.

This clonotype has at least ten counts. The V gene is TRBV12-5, the J gene TRBJ1-5; D is undetermined. V gave up 0 bases and J gave up 6 bases, with 15 bases separating them. Germline assignment: CDR1 LGHNT and CDR2 FRNRAP. The CDR3 has 16 amino acids. The DNA for the CDR3 is TGTGCTAGTGGTTTGGTTACGACGGGTCGCGGTCAGCCCCAGCATTTT. Translating gives CASGLVTTGRGQPQHF.

V gene TRBV7-9 combines with J gene TRBJ1-2, with a possible D match to TRBD1 (5 bases). From germline, CDR1 is SEHNR and CDR2 FQNEAQ (reference sequence). This CDR3 comprises 14 residues. Trimming took 5 bases from V and 5 from J, leaving 15 bases between them. The CDR3 spells CASSPPGGAYGYTF. CDR3 nucleotides: TGTGCCAGCAGCCCTCCCGGAGGGGCATATGGCTACACCTTC.

This clonotype was detected a few times. The chain has TRBV9 and TRBJ1-1; D unclear. CDR1 and CDR2 (germline): SGDLS, YYNGEE. Trimming left V 3 bases short and J 1 base short, with 13 bases between. This CDR3 has 15 residues. The CDR3 DNA reads TGTGCCAGCAGCGATGAACGGGGTGCGAACACTGAAGCTTTCTTT. Amino acid sequence: CASSDERGANTEAFF.

This clonotype was picked up many times. This chain connects TRBV12-3 or TRBV12-4 to TRBJ2-4; TRBD1 matches at 11 bases. The CDR3 contains 16 residues. Germline trimming cut 6 bases from V and 2 bases from J; bases unmatched to any gene: 6. CDR3 in DNA: TGTGCCAGCAGAAGGACAGGGGGCGCGTCCAAAAACATTCAGTACTTC. Translated: CASRRTGGASKNIQYF.

This clonotype was counted a few times. J is TRBJ1-2 and V is TRBV7-9; 12 bases are shared with TRBD1. CDR3 size: 15 residues. The ends lost 5 bases at V and 8 bases at J; junction bases unmatched: 9. The germline CDR1 and CDR2 sequences are SEHNR and FQNEAQ (reference sequence). In DNA, the CDR3 is TGTGCCAGCAGCCCGTCGAGCGGGACAGGGGGCGGCTACACCTTC. Residues: CASSPSSGTGGGYTF.

The chain is built from TRBV7-2 and TRBJ2-7, with unresolved D. V lost 1 base and J 5 bases, leaving 12 bases between the germline ends. Germline CDR1 and CDR2: SGHTA and FQGNSA. This CDR3 spans 14 amino acids. The CDR3 DNA follows: TGTGCCAGCAGCTTAGATGGGGTATTGGACGAGCAGTACGTC. Its protein product is CASSLDGVLDEQYV.

This clonotype was found many times. The rearrangement joins TRBV6-5 to TRBJ1-1, with D hard to call. The CDR3 spans 14 residues. The germline V gene encodes CDR1 MNHEY and CDR2 SVGAGI. Between the trimmed V and J ends, which lost 6 bases and 7 bases, there was a span of 18 bases. CDR3 in DNA: TGTGCCAGCAGCCCGACTACGACCCGAGGTGAAGCTTTCTTT. Translating it yields CASSPTTTRGEAFF.